Listed below are T cell receptor beta chains from one sample, sequenced in a study of PD-1 blockade in classical Hodgkin lymphoma. Here immunoSEQ multiplex PCR was the method, and the copy in TCRdb shows in-frame clones only, minus some. The table has 25,000 or so clones, 71% seen once. The starting material was peripheral blood mononuclear cells (PBMCs), obtained at baseline. The receptors were sampled from a human donor with classical Hodgkin lymphoma. The CDR3 runs from the conserved cysteine through the conserved F or W. Fields, in order: V gene, clone size, J gene, D gene, CDR3 DNA, CDR3 protein. D genes are given only for firm matches. Only part of the rows carry a size: once, few, many, or a class if the clone is expanded.

TRBV16	few	TRBJ2-7	.	TGTGCCAGCAGCCAATGGCCACCCTACGGGCAGTACTTC	CASSQWPPYGQYF
TRBV2	.	TRBJ2-2	.	TGTGCCAGTCTGGCTGGGGCCGGGGAGCTGTTTTTT	CASLAGAGELFF
TRBV5-1	.	TRBJ2-5	.	TGCGCCAGCAGCTTGACGAGCAGGGCCCAAGAGACCCAGTACTTC	CASSLTSRAQETQYF
TRBV29-1	.	TRBJ2-6	.	TGCAGCGTCAGTACGGGCGCTGGGGCCAACGTCCTGACTTTC	CSVSTGAGANVLTF
TRBV29-1	few	TRBJ2-3	.	TGCAGCGCAATAACAGATACGCAGTATTTT	CSAITDTQYF
TRBV14	.	TRBJ2-1	TRBD1	TGTGCCAGCAGCCAAGTTAGGGGGCCCAATGAGCAGTTCTTC	CASSQVRGPNEQFF
TRBV19	medium-sized	TRBJ2-3	.	TGTGCCAGTAAGTCCTTCGCCTCAGATACGCAGTATTTT	CASKSFASDTQYF
TRBV19	.	TRBJ1-5	.	TGTGCCAGTAGCCCATTAAATCAGCCCCAGCATTTT	CASSPLNQPQHF
TRBV5-1	.	TRBJ2-7	.	TGCGCCAGCAGCTTATGGGTCGGGGACCGCTACGAGCAGTACTTC	CASSLWVGDRYEQYF
TRBV9	few	TRBJ1-1	.	TGTGCCAGCAGCGCCCAGACGGGGGGCACTGAAGCTTTCTTT	CASSAQTGGTEAFF
TRBV7-9	.	TRBJ1-1	.	TGTGCCAGCAGCCGAACTGGGGGCCCCACTGAAGCTTTCTTT	CASSRTGGPTEAFF
TRBV7-2	.	TRBJ2-3	.	TGTGCCAGCAGCCCCCGGACGAGCGCCACGCAGTATTTT	CASSPRTSATQYF
TRBV2	few	TRBJ1-3	.	TGTGCCAGCAGTGAGACAGCGGGATCTGGAAACACCATATATTTT	CASSETAGSGNTIYF
TRBV29-1	.	TRBJ1-2	TRBD1	TGCAGCGTTGTGGGACAGGATCTCTATGGCTACACCTTC	CSVVGQDLYGYTF
TRBV7-3	.	TRBJ2-2	.	TGTGCCAGCAGCTTAGTAGTGGGGTATGCGGCCGGGGAGCTGTTTTTT	CASSLVVGYAAGELFF
TRBV7-2	.	TRBJ2-1	.	TGTGCCAGTGGGGATCCGGGGGGCGCCTACAATGAGCAGTTCTTC	CASGDPGGAYNEQFF
TRBV11-2	.	TRBJ2-1	.	TGTGCCAGCAGCCCGGACTACAATGAGCAGTTCTTC	CASSPDYNEQFF
TRBV7-9	.	TRBJ1-3	.	TGTGCCAGCAGCCTAAGGGATTGGTTTGGAAACACCATATATTTT	CASSLRDWFGNTIYF
TRBV7-9	few	TRBJ2-7	.	TGTGCCAGCAGTTTTCGGGGGTCCGAGCAGTACTTC	CASSFRGSEQYF
TRBV19	.	TRBJ2-1	.	TGTGCCAGTAGACCCCGGGGGACTCAGACCAATGAGCAGTTCTTC	CASRPRGTQTNEQFF
TRBV7-2	.	TRBJ2-1	TRBD1	TGTGCCAGCAGCAGGGACAGGGTTAATGAGCAGTTCTTC	CASSRDRVNEQFF
TRBV29-1	few	TRBJ1-1	.	TGCAGCGTTGGGGGAAGCACTGAAGCTTTCTTT	CSVGGSTEAFF
TRBV6-6	.	TRBJ1-6	TRBD1	TGTGCCAGCAGTTACCGGGACAGCAATTCACCCCTCCACTTT	CASSYRDSNSPLHF
TRBV9	medium-sized	TRBJ1-5	.	TGTGCCAGCAGCTCTGGGGCCCCCTTGGGCATAGGTCAGCCCCAGCATTTT	CASSSGAPLGIGQPQHF
TRBV19	.	TRBJ1-2	.	TGTGCCAGTAGTACCCTACAGGGTAATGGCTACACCTTC	CASSTLQGNGYTF
TRBV2	.	TRBJ2-1	.	TGTGCCAGCAGTGCCCGACAGACCTACAATGAGCAGTTCTTC	CASSARQTYNEQFF
TRBV7-2	many	TRBJ2-7	TRBD2	TGTGCCAGCAGCCAGGGGACTAGAGGCGAGCAGTACTTC	CASSQGTRGEQYF
TRBV9	once	TRBJ2-3	.	TGTGCCAGCAGCGTTGACTACACAGATACGCAGTATTTT	CASSVDYTDTQYF
TRBV11-3	few	TRBJ1-1	.	TGTGCCAGCAGCTTAGGGCCCGGCACTGAAGCTTTCTTT	CASSLGPGTEAFF
TRBV30	.	TRBJ2-7	.	TGTGCCTGGAGTCCCGGATGGGACTGGAACTCCTACGAGCAGTACTTC	CAWSPGWDWNSYEQYF
TRBV30	.	TRBJ2-2	.	TGTGCCTGGAGCGCGGGACACCCGAACACCGGGGAGCTGTTTTTT	CAWSAGHPNTGELFF
TRBV7-8	.	TRBJ2-3	TRBD2	TGTGCCAGCAGCTCCCTAGCGGCTAGCACAGATACGCAGTATTTT	CASSSLAASTDTQYF
TRBV10-3	few	TRBJ1-5	.	TGTGCCATCAGGGCCGGCGCTAATCAGCCCCAGCATTTT	CAIRAGANQPQHF
TRBV30	.	TRBJ2-2	.	TGTGCCTGGAACCCCCCCCCGGCTCTGGGAAGGCTGTTTTTT	CAWNPPPALGRLFF
TRBV28	.	TRBJ1-4	TRBD1	TGTGCCAGCAGTCTTGCGTCGGGACAGGGGACCTTTAATGAAAAACTGTTTTTT	CASSLASGQGTFNEKLFF
TRBV7-8	.	TRBJ2-5	.	TGTGCCAGCAGCTCTATTGGAAGGGAGACCCAGTACTTC	CASSSIGRETQYF
TRBV5-1	.	TRBJ1-1	.	TGCGCCAGCAGCTCCCAAGGGGGGAACACTGAAGCTTTCTTT	CASSSQGGNTEAFF
TRBV10-3	.	TRBJ1-4	TRBD1	TGTGCCATCAGTGCGGGACAGGCAACTAATGAAAAACTGTTTTTT	CAISAGQATNEKLFF
TRBV28	once	TRBJ1-4	.	TGTGCCAGCATTCGAAGATCGGGCAGGGAGAAAGAAAAACTGTTTTTT	CASIRRSGREKEKLFF
TRBV2	.	TRBJ2-5	.	TGTGCCAGCAGTGAAGGTCCGAGGGAGACCCAGTACTTC	CASSEGPRETQYF
TRBV5-1	.	TRBJ2-7	.	TGCGCCAGCAGCAGGGGAGGGGGCTACGAGCAGTACTTC	CASSRGGGYEQYF
TRBV18	.	TRBJ2-2	.	TGTGCCAGCTCACCACAGCTGGGGTCCACCGGGGAGCTGTTTTTT	CASSPQLGSTGELFF
TRBV7-2	.	TRBJ2-2	TRBD1	TGTGCCAGCAGCTATGGCCTCCGCGACAGGGTAGCCACCGGGGAGCTGTTTTTT	CASSYGLRDRVATGELFF
TRBV28	few	TRBJ2-3	.	TGTGCCAGCAGTTTTACCCGGGGATTTAGCACAGATACGCAGTATTTT	CASSFTRGFSTDTQYF
TRBV10-3	.	TRBJ1-3	.	TGTGCCATCAGTGATGGGGTTACTGGAAACACCATATATTTT	CAISDGVTGNTIYF
TRBV28	.	TRBJ2-7	.	TGTGCCAGCAGTTTAATTTTCTACGAGCAGTACTTC	CASSLIFYEQYF
TRBV13	.	TRBJ1-5	.	TGTGCCGGACGCCCGGGGGATAGCAATCAGCCCCAGCATTTT	CAGRPGDSNQPQHF
TRBV18	.	TRBJ1-5	.	TGTGCCAGCTCACCAACGCCCGCAGATCAGCCCCAGCATTTT	CASSPTPADQPQHF
TRBV7-9	once	TRBJ1-1	.	TGTGCCAGCAGCATAGTCGGCCCTGAAGCTTTCTTT	CASSIVGPEAFF
TRBV4-3	.	TRBJ2-3	.	TGCGCCAGCAGCCCCGACATCTCTAGCACAGATACGCAGTATTTT	CASSPDISSTDTQYF
TRBV19	few	TRBJ2-2	TRBD1	TGTGCCAGTAGTATCCGGGGACAGTCCGGGGAGCTGTTTTTT	CASSIRGQSGELFF
TRBV10-3	.	TRBJ1-2	.	TGTGCCATCAGTGTGGGAGGGTCCACTAACTATGGCTACACCTTC	CAISVGGSTNYGYTF
TRBV9	.	TRBJ1-2	.	TGTGCCAGCAGCGTAGTCGGGGGGAACTATGGCTACACCTTC	CASSVVGGNYGYTF
TRBV28	.	TRBJ1-2	TRBD1	TGTGCCAGCACCTGGAGGACAGGGGAAAATGGCTACACCTTC	CASTWRTGENGYTF
TRBV5-1	.	TRBJ2-7	.	TGCGCCAGCAGCTCCGGGACTGGTCCTTCCGAGCAGTACTTC	CASSSGTGPSEQYF